This T cell receptor (beta chain) is drawn from a study of patients and donors after allogeneic stem cell transplantation. Each CDR3 protein gets one entry after TCRdb re-called the RT-PCR reads with MiXCR. The data contain more than 850,000 distinct CDR3 sequences, roughly 18% of them seen just once; the ten biggest clones take up roughly 6%. Trimming cost V 8 bases and J 2 bases, with 27 bases left between them. The CDR3 is 17 amino acids. Germline lookup yields CDR1 SQVTM and CDR2 ANQGSEA. In this sample, this clonotype turned up a few times. This receptor was identified in a human donor who was either an allogeneic HSCT recipient or a stem cell or donor lymphocyte infusion donor (not recorded which). It is not recorded whose cells these are; they may come from a transplant donor. The sequencing sample was made of blood, either unsorted or a sorted T cell fraction (not recorded which). The chain links TRBV29-1 to TRBJ1-1; the D gene is possibly TRBD1 (5 bases). CDR3 sequence: CSMRPIRVPSENTEAFF. The CDR3 DNA is TGCAGCATGCGACCGATCAGGGTTCCCTCAGAAAACACTGAAGCTTTCTTT.